These 25 T cell receptor beta chains were sequenced from one sample in a study of OX40 agonist ivuxolimab in advanced cancers. Library preparation was by the immunoSEQ multiplex PCR assay. Not all clones reach the TCRdb copy of this immuneACCESS table, which keeps in-frame sequences only. Checked studies attribute under half of the gap to unresolved V genes and leave the rest unexplained. Here the sample has more than 100,000 clones; approximately 92% occur a single time. The ten largest clones capture approximately 0.51% of the sample. Sequencing used CD4+ or CD8+ T cells sorted from blood, obtained in a trial of the OX40 agonist ivuxolimab. All receptors come from an adult with an advanced solid tumor such as melanoma, head and neck, liver or kidney cancer.

This clone was found once. The chain uses TRBV28 and TRBJ2-7; D is possibly TRBD1 or TRBD2 (5 bases each). Germline CDR1 and CDR2: MDHEN and SYDVKM. The CDR3 spans 14 residues. V was pared by 6 bases and J by 4 bases, with 16 bases between. This chain's CDR3 is CASSSGTGTYEQYF. The DNA of the CDR3 is TGTGCCAGCAGCTCCGGGACGGGTACTTACGAGCAGTACTTC.

V is TRBV28 and J is TRBJ2-5; D assignment may be TRBD1 or TRBD2 (5 bases each). V was cut by 5 bases and J by 5 bases, with 18 bases left in between. Looked up from germline, CDR1 is MDHEN and CDR2 is SYDVKM. This CDR3 is 15 amino acids long. The CDR3 loop is CASSPHEGRSETQYF. The CDR3 coding sequence is TGTGCCAGCAGTCCCCATGAGGGGCGGTCCGAGACCCAGTACTTC. Based on the CDR3 plus reference TRBV28 and TRBJ2-5, the full variable domain is DVKVTQSSRYLVKRTGEKVFLECVQDMDHENMFWYRQDPGLGLRLIYFSYDVKMKEKGDIPEGYSVSREKKERFSLILESASTNQTSMYLCASSPHEGRSETQYFGPGTRLLVL.

This chain connects TRBV15 to TRBJ2-6, with TRBD1 identical over 11 bases. Trimming cost V 1 base and J 0 bases; bases outside gene matches: 2. The CDR3 sequence is 18 residues long. CDR1 LNHNV and CDR2 YYDKDF come from the germline V gene (reference sequence). The CDR3 DNA is TGTGCCACCAGCAGAGCGGGACAGGGGGTCTCTGGGGCCAACGTCCTGACTTTC. It encodes CATSRAGQGVSGANVLTF.

The sample holds one count of this clone. The V gene is TRBV6-5, the J gene TRBJ2-7, with a tentative D call TRBD2 (6 bases). There are 14 residues in the CDR3. Germline CDR1 MNHEY, CDR2 SVGAGI. Between the trimmed V and J ends, which lost 7 bases and 3 bases, there was a span of 16 bases. In DNA form, the CDR3 reads TGTGCCAGCACCCCAGGAGGGGTGGACTACGAGCAGTACTTC. Translation: CASTPGGVDYEQYF.

The chain carries TRBV7-2 and TRBJ1-2, with D possibly matching TRBD1 (6 bases). The CDR3 is 17 residues long. Germline V gene sequence: CDR1 SGHTA, CDR2 FQGNSA. V gave up 3 bases and J gave up 2 bases, with 19 bases separating them. The CDR3 loop reads CASSFSTGTPANYGYTF. DNA of the CDR3: TGTGCCAGCAGCTTCTCTACCGGGACACCGGCGAACTATGGCTACACCTTC. The full variable domain, with the rest looked up from reference TRBV7-2 and TRBJ1-2, is GAGVSQSPSNKVTEKGKDVELRCDPISGHTALYWYRQSLGQGLEFLIYFQGNSAPDKSGLPSDRFSAERTGGSVSTLTIQRTQQEDSAVYLCASSFSTGTPANYGYTFGSGTRLTVV.

V and J are TRBV28 and TRBJ1-5, with D possibly being TRBD1 (5 bases). The V gene lost 9 bases and the J gene lost 0 bases, with 15 bases spanning the gap. The CDR3 length is 15 residues. CDR1 MDHEN and CDR2 SYDVKM come from the germline V gene. DNA for the CDR3: TGTGCCAGTTGGGCGGTTGGGGGTAGCAATCAGCCCCAGCATTTT. As protein: CASWAVGGSNQPQHF.

J is TRBJ1-4 and V is TRBV11-2; D ambiguous. Between the trimmed V and J ends, which lost 5 bases and 5 bases, there was a span of 9 bases. Per germline, CDR1 SGHAT and CDR2 FQNNGV. There are 13 residues in the CDR3. The CDR3 coding sequence is TGTGCCAGCAGCGGGCAGACGAATGAAAAACTGTTTTTT. It is translated as CASSGQTNEKLFF.

The chain couples TRBV7-2 to TRBJ2-7, with 10 bases aligning to TRBD2. CDR1 and CDR2 (germline): SGHTA, FQGNSA. The CDR3 runs to 16 residues. Germline trimming cut 3 bases from V and 0 bases from J; bases unmatched to any gene: 5. CDR3 coding DNA: TGTGCCAGCAGCTTTAGCGGGGGGTCAAGCTCCTACGAGCAGTACTTC. As protein: CASSFSGGSSSYEQYF.

V and J are TRBV19 and TRBJ1-4; D may be TRBD1 (5 bases). The CDR3 covers 16 residues. Between the trimmed V and J ends, which lost 3 bases and 7 bases, there was a span of 18 bases. CDR1 and CDR2 (germline): LNHDA, SQIVND (reference sequence). The CDR3 is CASSIGGGSRGEKLFF. The DNA for the CDR3 is TGTGCCAGTAGTATCGGTGGCGGCAGTAGGGGTGAAAAACTGTTTTTT.

The gene calls are TRBV7-9 and TRBJ2-5; D is unresolved. The CDR3 has 11 residues. Germline values: CDR1 SEHNR, CDR2 FQNEAQ (reference sequence). Trimming pared 6 bases from V and 3 bases from J, leaving 5 bases between. CDR3 in amino acids: CASRREETQYF. CDR3 DNA sequence: TGTGCCAGCAGACGAGAAGAGACCCAGTACTTC.

This clone was detected a few times. This sequence joins TRBV23-1 and TRBJ1-5; D is undetermined. TRBV23-1 belongs to the ORF category, with a function that is uncertain. V was shortened by 3 bases and J by 3 bases, with 3 bases between the two germline ends. This CDR3 has 12 residues. The DNA for the CDR3 is TGCGCCAGCAGTCAGTCCAATCAGCCCCAGCATTTT. It encodes CASSQSNQPQHF.

The chain links TRBV28 to TRBJ2-1; 7 nucleotides line up with TRBD2. The CDR3 is made up of 16 amino acids. Germline V gives CDR1 MDHEN, CDR2 SYDVKM. V lost 4 bases to trimming and J lost 0 bases; unmatched junction nucleotides: 6. The CDR3 DNA follows: TGTGCCAGCAGTTCCGTTAGCGGGCTCTCCTACAATGAGCAGTTCTTC. Translated, it gives CASSSVSGLSYNEQFF.

The V call is TRBV4-1, the J call TRBJ2-1; 12 bases match TRBD2. Germline CDR1 is MGHRA and CDR2 is YSYEKL. The CDR3 loop spans 16 amino acids. The ends lost 0 bases at V and 7 bases at J; junction bases unmatched: 4. CDR3 sequence (DNA): TGCGCCAGCAGCCAAGAGACTAGCGGGGGATGGAATGAGCAGTTCTTC. Translation gives CASSQETSGGWNEQFF.

The chain has TRBV7-2 and TRBJ1-2; D unclear. Germline V gene data show CDR1 as SGHTA and CDR2 as FQGNSA. V gave up 2 bases and J gave up 4 bases, with 11 bases separating them. The CDR3 loop spans 14 amino acids. The CDR3 DNA is TGTGCCAGCAGCTTAATCGAAGGGTTCTATGGCTACACCTTC. This codes for CASSLIEGFYGYTF.

This chain uses TRBV5-6 with TRBJ1-4; D possibly corresponds to TRBD1 (5 bases). V lost 4 bases, J lost 4 bases, and 14 bases lay in between. Looked up from germline, CDR1 is SGHDT and CDR2 is YYEEEE. The CDR3 is made up of 15 amino acids. CDR3 DNA sequence: TGTGCCAGCAGCCTGACGGGGACGGGTAATGAAAAACTGTTTTTT. This encodes CASSLTGTGNEKLFF.

This chain connects TRBV7-3 to TRBJ2-1; 11 bases are a match to TRBD2. The CDR3 loop spans 15 amino acids. J was trimmed by 4 bases and V by 5 bases; bases with no gene match: 4. Germline V CDR1 and CDR2: SGHTA, FQGTGA. The CDR3 sequence is CASSPLAGVYNEQFF. The CDR3 DNA reads TGTGCCAGCAGCCCACTAGCGGGGGTTTACAATGAGCAGTTCTTC.

CDR3 DNA sequence: TGTGCCAGCAGCTTAGCCCTCTCCTACAATGAGCAGTTCTTC. Amino acid sequence: CASSLALSYNEQFF. The J gene is TRBJ2-1, the V gene TRBV7-2; D gene unclear. The CDR3 consists of 14 residues. The germline CDR1 and CDR2 sequences are SGHTA and FQGNSA. Trimming stripped 0 bases from V and 0 bases from J, with 3 bases between.

The chain joins TRBV6-1 to TRBJ2-6; no clear D. The V end was cut by 6 bases, the J end by 4 bases, with 7 bases between. Germline V CDR1 and CDR2: MNHNS, SASEGT. This CDR3 spans 13 amino acids. The CDR3 DNA follows: TGTGCCAGCAGGGTAGGCGGGGCCAACGTCCTGACTTTC. The encoded protein is CASRVGGANVLTF.

This chain links TRBV7-2 with TRBJ2-7; D may correspond to TRBD1 or TRBD2 (5 bases each). This CDR3 comprises 14 residues. Trimming pared 1 base from V and 4 bases from J, leaving 11 bases between. The germline CDR1 and CDR2 sequences are SGHTA and FQGNSA. CDR3 nucleotide sequence: TGTGCCAGCAGCTTAGGGGGGACGGCTTACGAGCAGTACTTC. Its protein is CASSLGGTAYEQYF.

The chain is built from TRBV19 and TRBJ2-7; 9 positions agree with TRBD1. Losses at the gene ends were 8 bases for V and 1 base for J; bases not matched to a gene: 0. Per the germline V gene, CDR1 is LNHDA and CDR2 is SQIVND (reference sequence). CDR3 length: 12 amino acids. This CDR3 is CASGTGSYEQYF. The CDR3 coding sequence is TGTGCCAGTGGGACAGGGTCCTACGAGCAGTACTTC.

This clone was detected once. This chain connects TRBV4-3 to TRBJ2-7; 13 bases are shared with TRBD2. The CDR3 has 16 residues. Losses at the gene ends were 4 bases for V and 6 bases for J; bases not matched to a gene: 9. From germline, CDR1 is LGHNA and CDR2 YSLEER. The CDR3 is CASSLTTTSGGREQYF. CDR3 coding DNA: TGCGCCAGCAGCCTAACTACGACTAGCGGGGGGCGCGAGCAGTACTTC.

The V and J genes are TRBV28 and TRBJ1-2; 9 bases align to TRBD1. From germline, CDR1 is MDHEN and CDR2 SYDVKM. The CDR3 spans 18 residues. Trimming cost V 2 bases and J 2 bases; bases outside gene matches: 12. In nucleotides, the CDR3 is TGTGCCAGCAGTTTAAAGGCCAGGGACAGGGCGGCCAACTATGGCTACACCTTC. Its translation is CASSLKARDRAANYGYTF.

CDR3 region: CASSFGLAKNIQYF. The CDR3 DNA is TGTGCCAGCAGCTTCGGATTAGCCAAAAACATTCAGTACTTC. The V gene is TRBV7-2, the J gene TRBJ2-4; D unclear. This CDR3 is 14 amino acids long. The ends were cut back, 3 bases at V and 0 bases at J, with 6 bases in the middle. Germline V gene data show CDR1 as SGHTA and CDR2 as FQGNSA. Filled out from reference TRBV7-2 and TRBJ2-4, the complete variable domain reads GAGVSQSPSNKVTEKGKDVELRCDPISGHTALYWYRQSLGQGLEFLIYFQGNSAPDKSGLPSDRFSAERTGGSVSTLTIQRTQQEDSAVYLCASSFGLAKNIQYFGAGTRLSVL.

This sequence joins TRBV25-1 and TRBJ1-1; D ambiguous. V lost 8 bases and J lost 1, with 5 bases in between. Germline V gene lookup returns CDR1 MGHDK and CDR2 SYGVNS. There are 11 residues in the CDR3. The CDR3 here is CASRRNTEAFF. The CDR3, as DNA: TGTGCCAGCCGGAGGAACACTGAAGCTTTCTTT.

This chain links TRBV5-1 with TRBJ2-7, with 8 bases identical to TRBD2. The germline CDR1 and CDR2 sequences are SGHRS and YFSETQ. With V trimmed by 0 bases and J by 2 bases, 4 bases remained unmatched. There are 15 residues in the CDR3. The CDR3 reads CASSLEGLGPYEQYF. CDR3 sequence (DNA): TGCGCCAGCAGCTTGGAGGGACTAGGACCCTACGAGCAGTACTTC.